The 18 T cell receptor beta chains in this list originate from one sample, sequenced in a study of cytomegalovirus exposure and HLA in healthy donors (dated by TCRdb to the late 2010s). Receptors were amplified or captured by the immunoSEQ multiplex PCR assay. Sourced from immuneACCESS, this table was stored by TCRdb with only in-frame sequences that have V and J called. A share of the clones is absent; for the studies checked, an unresolved V gene accounts for under half, and the remainder has no known explanation. This sample holds 100,000 to 150,000 clones; about 88% were observed only once. The ten largest make up 1% to 1.5% of the sample. Sequencing was done on a sample of PBMCs. Source of these receptors: a woman between 18 and 30 years old in good health and CMV-seronegative.

The chain employs TRBV2 and TRBJ2-5, with D hard to call. Germline V gene lookup returns CDR1 SNHLY and CDR2 FYNNEI. V lost 6 bases, J lost 5 bases, and 13 bases lay in between. The CDR3 contains 13 residues. CDR3 in DNA: TGTGCCAGCAGCGGAGTAGTAGAGGAGACCCAGTACTTC. This encodes CASSGVVEETQYF.

V is TRBV25-1 and J is TRBJ1-6; D gene ambiguous. This CDR3 is 14 amino acids long. Germline CDR1 is MGHDK and CDR2 is SYGVNS. V gave up 8 bases and J gave up 7 bases, with 15 bases separating them. CDR3 nucleotides: TGTGCCAGCTCAGGCGGCCGAGGGAATTCACCCCTCCACTTT. Protein sequence: CASSGGRGNSPLHF. The variable domain in full, completed from reference TRBV25-1 and TRBJ1-6, reads EADIYQTPRYLVIGTGKKITLECSQTMGHDKMYWYQQDPGMELHLIHYSYGVNSTEKGDLSSESTVSRIRTEHFPLTLESARPSHTSQYLCASSGGRGNSPLHFGNGTRLTVT.

This clone was detected only a few times. The chain has TRBV6-1 and TRBJ1-5, with D possibly TRBD1 on 5 matching bases. The CDR3 runs to 14 residues. V was clipped by 4 bases and J by 3 bases, with 10 bases between them. Germline lookup yields CDR1 MNHNS and CDR2 SASEGT. The CDR3 DNA reads TGTGCCAGCAGTGTACTGGACACCAATCAGCCCCAGCATTTT. Protein product: CASSVLDTNQPQHF.

This chain links TRBV4-2 with TRBJ2-2; D remains ambiguous. CDR3 size: 17 residues. CDR1 is LGHNA and CDR2 is YNFKEQ in the germline V gene. V lost 1 base and J lost 6, with 18 bases in between. Here the CDR3 DNA reads TGTGCCAGCAGCCAAGTTATTGAGGCTAGATGGTCCGGGGAGCTGTTTTTT. Protein product: CASSQVIEARWSGELFF.

The CDR3 is CASSLGTGGPTEAFF. The CDR3 DNA follows: TGCGCCAGCAGCTTGGGGACAGGGGGCCCCACTGAAGCTTTCTTT. The genes are TRBV5-1 and TRBJ1-1; 11 bases line up with TRBD1. Unmatched junction bases numbered 2, after V lost 0 bases and J lost 4 bases. From germline, CDR1 is SGHRS and CDR2 YFSETQ. The CDR3 is made up of 15 amino acids.

V is TRBV7-9 and J is TRBJ2-7, with D possibly TRBD2 on 5 matching bases. V was pared by 5 bases and J by 7 bases, with 15 bases between. CDR1 is SEHNR, CDR2 FQNEAQ, per germline (reference sequence). There are 13 residues in the CDR3. The CDR3 DNA sequence: TGTGCCAGCAGCGGACGGAGCCCGGGGGAGCAGTACTTC. Amino acid sequence: CASSGRSPGEQYF.

Comment on this clone: Relative to the germline gene, one junction end is altered; a read error may explain this. The chain uses TRBV4-1 and TRBJ2-1; D not certain. The CDR3 runs 13 residues. The germline CDR1 and CDR2 sequences are MGHRA and YSYEKL. CDR3: CASSQVSHNEQFF. The CDR3 nucleotides read TGCGCCAGCAGCCAAGTCTCCCACAATGAGCAGTTCTTC.

The V call is TRBV27, the J call TRBJ2-7; TRBD2 matches at 9 bases. CDR3 length: 16 amino acids. The ends lost 1 base at V and 2 bases at J; junction bases unmatched: 6. Germline assignment: CDR1 MNHEY and CDR2 SMNVEV (reference sequence). CDR3 sequence (DNA): TGTGCCAGCAGTTTATTCAGCGGGGGGCCCGCCTACGAGCAGTACTTC. Translating gives CASSLFSGGPAYEQYF.

The V gene is TRBV9, the J gene TRBJ1-2; 11 bases are a match to TRBD1. This CDR3 is 18 amino acids long. Trimming removed 3 bases from V and 5 bases from J; junction bases left unmatched: 15. The germline gives CDR1 SGDLS, CDR2 YYNGEE. The CDR3 is CASSALPGDRGYNYGYTF. In nucleotides, the CDR3 is TGTGCCAGCAGCGCCCTACCCGGGGACAGGGGGTATAATTATGGCTACACCTTC.

The rearrangement joins TRBV5-4 to TRBJ2-5, with TRBD2 as a possible D gene (5 bases). V shed 4 bases and J shed 0 bases, with 16 bases lying between them. The germline CDR1 and CDR2 sequences are SGHNT and YYREEE (reference sequence). This CDR3 has 16 amino acids. As DNA, the CDR3 is TGTGCCAGCAGCCCAACGGAGGTTACTTACCAAGAGACCCAGTACTTC. The encoded protein is CASSPTEVTYQETQYF. Filled out from reference TRBV5-4 and TRBJ2-5, the complete variable domain reads ETGVTQSPTHLIKTRGQQVTLRCSSQSGHNTVSWYQQALGQGPQFIFQYYREEENGRGNFPPRFSGLQFPNYSSELNVNALELDDSALYLCASSPTEVTYQETQYFGPGTRLLVL.

V and J are TRBV18 and TRBJ2-7, with D maybe TRBD2 (6 bases). Looked up from germline, CDR1 is KGHSH and CDR2 is LQKENI. With 0 bases removed from V and 3 bases from J, the gap between germline ends came to 9 bases. There are 14 residues in the CDR3. CDR3 in amino acids: CASSPPGTYYEQYF. The CDR3 nucleotides read TGTGCCAGCTCACCACCCGGGACTTACTACGAGCAGTACTTC.

The CDR3 nucleotides read TGTGCCAGCAGCGGGCCCCCCGGCGGGGGGGCCGGGAATGAGCAGTTCTTC. Translation gives CASSGPPGGGAGNEQFF. The chain combines TRBV9 with TRBJ2-1, with 9 bases lining up with TRBD2. The ends lost 3 bases at V and 7 bases at J; junction bases unmatched: 14. Germline V gene data show CDR1 as SGDLS and CDR2 as YYNGEE. The CDR3 has 17 residues.

The chain links TRBV7-3 to TRBJ2-1; 8 bases fit TRBD2. V gave up 0 bases and J gave up 4 bases; unmatched junction bases: 5. The CDR3 spans 16 residues. Germline CDR1 SGHTA, CDR2 FQGTGA. CDR3 DNA: TGTGCCAGCAGCTTAACTAAAGCGGGGGATTACAATGAGCAGTTCTTC. Amino acids: CASSLTKAGDYNEQFF.

V usage is TRBV18 and J usage is TRBJ1-3; D call uncertain. Germline CDR1 KGHSH, CDR2 LQKENI. This CDR3 spans 18 amino acids. V dropped 0 bases and J dropped 0 bases, with 15 bases sitting between them. The CDR3 DNA reads as TGTGCCAGCTCACCACCCGGAATGGCGGGGTCCTCTGGAAACACCATATATTTT. Translation: CASSPPGMAGSSGNTIYF.

The chain carries TRBV19 and TRBJ1-6, with D possibly TRBD1 on 5 matching bases. Germline CDR1 LNHDA, CDR2 SQIVND (reference sequence). CDR3 length: 14 amino acids. Trimming stripped 3 bases from V and 6 bases from J, with 9 bases between. CDR3 coding DNA: TGTGCCAGTAGTATTGCGGGGACTAATTCACCCCTCCACTTT. Its translation: CASSIAGTNSPLHF.

The chain combines TRBV2 with TRBJ1-2; D uncertain. The CDR3 is 15 amino acids. Trimming took 11 bases from V and 1 from J, leaving 20 bases between them. Germline V lookup: CDR1 SNHLY, CDR2 FYNNEI. In DNA, the CDR3 is TGTGCCCGCACCCGGAGGTGGCACCTTAACTATGGCTACACCTTC. Translated, it gives CARTRRWHLNYGYTF.

This clone has just one count. CDR3 region: CASLEGGAYTEAFF. The CDR3 nucleotides read TGTGCCAGTTTGGAAGGGGGCGCCTACACTGAAGCTTTCTTT. The chain employs TRBV6-5 and TRBJ1-1, with TRBD1 matching over 7 bases. This CDR3 is built from 14 residues. V lost 9 bases to trimming and J lost 3 bases; unmatched junction nucleotides: 10. Germline-derived CDR1 and CDR2 are MNHEY and SVGAGI.

V usage is TRBV6-5 and J usage is TRBJ2-7; 7 bases map to TRBD1. The CDR3 is 13 residues long. Germline lookup yields CDR1 MNHEY and CDR2 SVGAGI. After removal of 6 bases from V and 4 bases from J, the junction contained 6 bases not matched to a gene. The CDR3 bases are TGTGCCAGCAGGCTGACAGGGCAGTACGAGCAGTACTTC. It is translated as CASRLTGQYEQYF.